The clone carrying this TCR beta chain was counted once. This sample was taken from a study of blood T cell repertoires in COVID-19. Background on the study: Samples representing acute and convalescent COVID-19 were sourced from the United States, Italy and Spain. In each case, the material was cDNA or gDNA derived from T cells, B-cell-depleted T cells, or PBMCs.

Original handling: Reference gene primer amplification gave estimated nucleated cell counts. Profiled with immunoSEQ multiplex PCR; TCRdb holds only in-frame clones, not every one. That table supplies the V and J calls and clone size; D and trimming were determined from the DNA. This sample has around 170,000 clones, with about 86% found just once. The CDR3 is 16 amino acids. V shed 0 bases and J 7 bases; nucleotides not matched to a gene: 7. Germline assignment: CDR1 SGDLS and CDR2 YYNGEE. The sequenced sample consisted of peripheral blood. The chain joins TRBV9 to TRBJ2-7; 13 positions agree with TRBD2. The sequence was obtained from a man over 45 with active or convalescent COVID-19. The CDR3 loop reads CASSVATSGGAGEQYF. As DNA, the CDR3 is TGTGCCAGCAGCGTAGCAACTAGCGGGGGGGCTGGGGAGCAGTACTTC.